A selection of T cell receptor beta chains follows, all from one sample in a study of chemoradiotherapy in HPV16-positive cancers. Some clones are missing from TCRdb's copy, which holds only in-frame ones; the method was immunoSEQ multiplex PCR. The data hold 9,500 or so clones, with 74% observed a single time. Sample collection occurred from a patient who underwent chemoradiotherapy. The receptors come from a human donor with HPV-associated anogenital cancer. CDR3s include the opening cysteine and the closing phenylalanine or tryptophan. A D gene is named only where the DNA matches it firmly. A row's size may be missing; if present it is once, few, many or a size class.

TRBJ1-1	TRBV6-5	NA	NA	TGTGCCAGCAGTGACCCTAACACCAACACTGAAGCTTTCTTT	CASSDPNTNTEAFF
TRBJ2-1	TRBV6-6	NA	TRBD1	TGTGCCAGCAGCCCCGGGACAGGGGAGTACAATGAGCAGTTCTTC	CASSPGTGEYNEQFF
TRBJ1-1	TRBV2	NA	NA	TGTGCCAGCAGTGATAGTTTGGGCACTGAAGCTTTCTTT	CASSDSLGTEAFF
TRBJ2-3	TRBV5-8	NA	NA	TGTGCCAGCAGCTTTCGAGCGGCGACAGATACGCAGTATTTT	CASSFRAATDTQYF
TRBJ1-2	TRBV30	NA	NA	TGTGCCTGGAGTGTACTGATGAGTTATGGCTACACCTTC	CAWSVLMSYGYTF
TRBJ1-4	TRBV28	once	TRBD1	TGTGCCAGCAGTTTGGGGGGACAGGGAGTTGAAAAACTGTTTTTT	CASSLGGQGVEKLFF
TRBJ2-2	TRBV30	NA	TRBD2	TGTGCCTGGAGTAAGACTAGCGGGAGGTGGGCCACCGGGGAGCTGTTTTTT	CAWSKTSGRWATGELFF
TRBJ2-3	TRBV11-3	NA	NA	TGTGCCAGCAGCTATAACGGCAGAACAGATACGCAGTATTTT	CASSYNGRTDTQYF
TRBJ2-1	TRBV9	NA	NA	TGTGCCAGCAGCGTAGGGATCTCTGGCAATGAGCAGTTCTTC	CASSVGISGNEQFF
TRBJ1-1	TRBV11-3	few	TRBD1	TGTGCCAGCAGCTCGGGACAGGCGAACACTGAAGCTTTCTTT	CASSSGQANTEAFF
TRBJ2-7	TRBV4-1	NA	NA	TGCGCCAGCAGCCAAGGGGTACCAGCCTACGAGCAGTACTTC	CASSQGVPAYEQYF
TRBJ2-7	TRBV28	NA	NA	TGTGCCAGCAGTTCCGTGTCTCGGAGGGCGCTCTCCTACGAGCAGTACTTC	CASSSVSRRALSYEQYF
TRBJ2-2	TRBV11-2	few	TRBD2	TGTGCCAGCAGCTTAGACCTTAGCGGGCTGGCCGGGGAGCTGTTTTTT	CASSLDLSGLAGELFF
TRBJ2-3	TRBV7-9	NA	TRBD2	TGTGCCAGCAGTCTAGCGGGAGCAGATACGCAGTATTTT	CASSLAGADTQYF
TRBJ2-2	TRBV2	NA	TRBD1	TGTGCCAGCAGTGAAGTGCGGACAGGGGACACCGGGGAGCTGTTTTTT	CASSEVRTGDTGELFF
TRBJ1-2	TRBV5-1	NA	TRBD1	TGCGCCAGCAGCTTAGAGGGGGCTAGGGATGGCTACACCTTC	CASSLEGARDGYTF
TRBJ2-4	TRBV4-2	NA	TRBD2	TGTGCCAGCAGCCCCCGATCCGCGGGAGAGGTTGGCATTCAGTACTTC	CASSPRSAGEVGIQYF
TRBJ2-3	TRBV30	NA	NA	TGTGCCTGGAGTGTAGGTAGCAGGCGCACAGATACGCAGTATTTT	CAWSVGSRRTDTQYF
TRBJ2-3	TRBV6-1	NA	NA	TGTGCCAGCAGCCCAAATCTAGCAGATACGCAGTATTTT	CASSPNLADTQYF
TRBJ2-2	TRBV4-1	NA	NA	TGCGCCAGCAGGGCCACCCGGGCGAACACCGGGGAGCTGTTTTTT	CASRATRANTGELFF
TRBJ2-2	TRBV5-4	NA	NA	TGTGCCAGCAGCTCCCCTCAGCTGCAGGGCGGCACCGGGGAGCTGTTTTTT	CASSSPQLQGGTGELFF